This T cell receptor (beta chain) appears in the sequencing data of a study of PD-L1 blockade in urothelial cancer. Across the study: About 85% of the 29 patients were males with bladder-origin urothelial cancer.

TCRdb keeps only in-frame clones here, not all; method: immunoSEQ multiplex PCR. The repertoire holds about 36,000 clones, with 84% as singletons. Specified time point: peripheral blood 6 weeks after treatment start. The sequenced sample was PBMCs, obtained around atezolizumab (anti-PD-L1) treatment. The TCR was taken from a middle-aged man with urothelial cancer.

For the CDR3, the DNA is TGTGCCAGCAGAGGAGCCCGGGAGCTGTTTTTT. Amino acids: CASRGARELFF. The V and J genes are TRBV6-1 and TRBJ2-2; D unresolved. V lost 6 bases, J lost 9 bases, and 8 bases lay in between. Germline lookup yields CDR1 MNHNS and CDR2 SASEGT. CDR3 length equals 11 residues.